These T cell receptor beta chains were read from a single sample in a study of shared clonotypes between healthy human individuals. Clones were sequenced by immunoSEQ multiplex PCR, and TCRdb holds only the in-frame ones, with some missing. Counted here are a few million clones, 80% to 95% occurring once; the ten biggest clones make up about 1.7%. The sequenced sample was naive CD8+ T cells from PBMCs. The origin of the receptors is a young man in good health. Some clones in this sample may be carry-over from other donors' samples. Both conserved end residues are part of each CDR3. Each record gives: D gene, V gene, clone size, J gene, CDR3 protein, CDR3 DNA. D genes are given only for firm matches. Not every row has a clone size; where given, it reads once, few, many or a size class.

TRBD1	TRBV27	NA	TRBJ2-3	CASSLSYRQGSTDTQYF	TGTGCCAGCAGTTTATCCTACCGACAGGGGAGCACAGATACGCAGTATTTT
NA	TRBV28	NA	TRBJ2-5	CAGSSPPETQYF	TGTGCCGGCTCTAGCCCCCCGGAGACCCAGTACTTC
NA	TRBV19	NA	TRBJ1-1	CASINRTARVGNTEAFF	TGTGCCAGTATTAACAGGACCGCCCGGGTGGGGAACACTGAAGCTTTCTTT
NA	TRBV15	NA	TRBJ1-1	CATSRELYGTTEAFF	TGTGCCACCAGCAGAGAATTATACGGGACCACTGAAGCTTTCTTT
NA	TRBV27	once	TRBJ2-7	CASSLSRGYEQYF	TGTGCCAGCAGTTTATCGAGGGGCTACGAGCAGTACTTC
TRBD1	TRBV7-2	once	TRBJ1-4	CASSQGTGRLEKLFF	TGTGCCAGCAGCCAGGGGACAGGGCGGCTCGAAAAACTGTTTTTT
TRBD1	TRBV27	NA	TRBJ2-7	CASSLRTGYEQYF	TGTGCCAGCAGTCTACGGACAGGGTATGAGCAGTACTTC
TRBD1	TRBV28	NA	TRBJ1-4	CASSLGLQGGREKLFF	TGTGCCAGCAGTCTTGGTTTACAGGGGGGAAGAGAAAAACTGTTTTTT
NA	TRBV7-9	NA	TRBJ2-7	CASSGNKYEQYF	TGTGCCAGCAGCGGCAACAAGTACGAGCAGTACTTC
NA	TRBV4-1	NA	TRBJ2-1	CASSRLDGDEQFF	TGCGCCAGCAGCCGACTGGACGGTGATGAGCAGTTCTTC